This TCR beta chain comes out of a study of CD8+CD57+ T cells in acquired aplastic anemia (dated by TCRdb to the late 2010s). Study-wide context: On average, sorted CD4+ and CD8+ cells yielded about 3 ug of extracted DNA, with a range of roughly 0.18 to 27.4 ug. What the research found in general, with its limitations: Although roughly 29 CD8+ CDR3 sequences were shared by patients and controls, these sequences appeared highly expressed in patients and within the immunodominant clones of patients. No significant difference in CD8+ Simpson's diversity was found between patients and healthy controls (P=0.060).

Turning to this clonotype: Its antigen is currently not known. The input lacks base qualities; no much larger clone sits a single base away.

TCR beta VDJ combination and CDR3 sequence profiling used genomic DNA as the template. An Illumina HiSeq 2000 was used for TCR repertoire sequencing. In the source study's methods: Repertoire assessment relied on Simpson's diversity index, CDR3 size and DJ length profiles, and TRBV/TRBJ rearrangement plots. The most abundant DNA sequence in the deep sequencing data was defined as the immunodominant clone. CDR3 amino acid sequences were screened for sharing across subjects and were compared with published repertoires and the VDJdb database. Using fastp at Q25 and MiXCR, TCRdb reprocessed the public reads and kept productive beta chains. Rows with a matching CDR3 protein are joined into one entry that keeps the most common DNA and genes. The V and J calls shown here were made by TCRdb, not taken from the authors' results. This sample lists 250,000 to 350,000 distinct CDR3 sequences; roughly half were detected once. Of the sample, 8% falls within the top ten clones.

In this study, sorted CD4+ and CD8+ T cells from the blood of healthy subjects and of severe aplastic anemia patients had their TCR repertoires deep-sequenced. Ficoll-Paque density gradient centrifugation was used to isolate peripheral blood mononuclear cells. Before DNA extraction, CD4+ and CD8+ T cells were sorted by FACS or by magnetic beads. V and J are truncated by 10 bases and 1 base respectively, leaving an intervening sequence of 14 bases. CDR1 SGHKS and CDR2 YYEKEE are derived from the germline V gene (reference sequence). Reading from cysteine to phenylalanine, the CDR3 counts 13 amino acids. Only CDR3 DNA is held: 39 bases, read in frame from base 1.

The chain couples TRBV5-5 to TRBJ1-1; the D segment could be TRBD1, given 6 matching bases. The sequence was collected from a human donor with severe aplastic anemia or a healthy control (not recorded which). Sequencing was carried out using sorted CD4+, CD8+, or CD8+CD57+ T cells (not recorded which) from PBMCs. The DNA sequence is as follows: TGTGCCGCCAGACAGACAGGGAACACTGAAGCTTTCTTT. Translated, this is CAARQTGNTEAFF.